What follows are 25 T cell receptor beta chains derived from one specimen sequenced in a study of blood T cell repertoires in COVID-19. The table came from immunoSEQ multiplex PCR; TCRdb's copy has only in-frame clones and leaves some out. Of more than 100,000 clones in the sample, 55% to 75% were seen once. Source material: peripheral blood. These receptors were obtained from a human donor with acute or convalescent COVID-19. The donor label of this sample is uncertain.

The chain recombines TRBV6-5 with TRBJ2-3, with D perhaps TRBD1 (5 bases). The CDR3 contains 15 residues. V lost 7 bases and J lost 3, with 17 bases in between. Germline values: CDR1 MNHEY, CDR2 SVGAGI. The CDR3 spells CASTAWGRTTDTQYF. In nucleotides, the CDR3 is TGTGCCAGCACCGCCTGGGGCAGGACGACAGATACGCAGTATTTT.

The chain has TRBV4-1 and TRBJ2-1; the match to TRBD1 covers 8 bases. The CDR3 totals 17 residues. V was pared by 5 bases and J by 3 bases, with 12 bases of the junction left unmatched. CDR1 and CDR2 (germline): MGHRA, YSYEKL. The DNA for the CDR3 is TGCGCCAGCAGCTTATACCCGGACAGGGCTCACTACAATGAGCAGTTCTTC. Its translation is CASSLYPDRAHYNEQFF.

This clone has just a few counts. The rearrangement joins TRBV7-2 to TRBJ1-2, with 7 bases matching TRBD1. CDR1 is SGHTA, CDR2 FQGNSA, per germline. Losses at the gene ends were 1 base for V and 1 base for J; bases not matched to a gene: 3. The CDR3 loop spans 15 amino acids. The CDR3 sequence: CASSLVGGSNYGYTF. For the CDR3, the DNA is TGTGCCAGCAGCTTAGTAGGGGGCAGTAACTATGGCTACACCTTC.

This chain links TRBV5-6 with TRBJ2-4; a possible D gene is TRBD1 (6 bases). Germline V gene data show CDR1 as SGHDT and CDR2 as YYEEEE. This CDR3 has 14 residues. Trimming pared 5 bases from V and 6 bases from J, leaving 15 bases between. The CDR3 nucleotides read TGTGCCAGCAGGATTACAGGGCCGGGAAACATTCAGTACTTC. Amino acid sequence: CASRITGPGNIQYF.

The gene calls are TRBV5-1 and TRBJ1-4; D remains unclear. Germline-derived CDR1 and CDR2 are SGHRS and YFSETQ. This CDR3 is built from 15 residues. V was pared by 1 base and J by 0 bases, with 7 bases between. In nucleotides, the CDR3 is TGCGCCAGCAGCTTGAGGAGTGCAACTAATGAAAAACTGTTTTTT. This gives the protein CASSLRSATNEKLFF.

The V and J genes are TRBV11-2 and TRBJ2-5; D possibly corresponds to TRBD1 (6 bases). The germline V gene has CDR1 SGHAT and CDR2 FQNNGV. V was trimmed by 5 bases and J by 5 bases, leaving 18 bases between them. The CDR3 is 15 residues long. The CDR3 region has the DNA TGTGCCAGCAGCCGCAATAACAGGGATGGGGAGACCCAGTACTTC. It is translated as CASSRNNRDGETQYF.

The rearrangement joins TRBV7-2 to TRBJ2-5, with D tentatively TRBD2 (6 bases). Looked up from germline, CDR1 is SGHTA and CDR2 is FQGNSA. This CDR3 has 17 amino acids. Trimming shortened V by 3 bases and J by 1 base, and 18 bases separated the two germline ends. In DNA form, the CDR3 reads TGTGCCAGCAGCTTCAACAGGAGGGGACCCCGCCAAGAGACCCAGTACTTC. Amino acids: CASSFNRRGPRQETQYF. Using reference TRBV7-2 and TRBJ2-5 for the parts outside the CDR3, the full variable domain is GAGVSQSPSNKVTEKGKDVELRCDPISGHTALYWYRQSLGQGLEFLIYFQGNSAPDKSGLPSDRFSAERTGGSVSTLTIQRTQQEDSAVYLCASSFNRRGPRQETQYFGPGTRLLVL.

This clone was counted a few times. The genes are TRBV3-1 (or the pseudogene TRBV3-2) and TRBJ2-1; the match to TRBD2 covers 9 bases. Germline values: CDR1 LGHDT, CDR2 YNNKEL (reference sequence). The CDR3 extends over 18 amino acids. J gave up 7 bases and V 0 bases, and 13 bases lay outside the gene matches. The CDR3 here is CASSQEGPLRGGSNEQFF. Written as DNA, the CDR3 is TGTGCCAGCAGCCAAGAGGGTCCCTTGCGGGGGGGGAGTAATGAGCAGTTCTTC.

In DNA, the CDR3 is TGCAGCGTTGACGCCGAGTCTACTCAAGAGACCCAGTACTTC. Amino acids: CSVDAESTQETQYF. The gene calls are TRBV29-1 and TRBJ2-5, with D uncertain. CDR1 and CDR2 from the germline V gene are SQVTM and ANQGSEA. The CDR3 sequence is 14 residues long. V was cut by 3 bases and J by 2 bases, with 13 bases left in between.

The V call is TRBV7-2, the J call TRBJ2-7; perhaps TRBD1 as D (6 bases). V shed 5 bases and J shed 6 bases, with 20 bases lying between them. Germline CDR1 and CDR2: SGHTA and FQGNSA. This CDR3 spans 15 amino acids. The CDR3 protein is CASSLKSSTGSEQYF. The CDR3 bases are TGTGCCAGCAGCCTCAAATCGTCGACAGGCTCCGAGCAGTACTTC.

This sequence joins TRBV3-1 (or the pseudogene TRBV3-2) and TRBJ2-5, with 8 positions matching TRBD2. V lost 4 bases, J lost 5 bases, and 12 bases stayed unmatched. Germline CDR1 and CDR2: LGHDT and YNNKEL (reference sequence). The CDR3 has 16 residues. CDR3 DNA: TGTGCCAGCAGCCGACCGGGACTAGGACCTTTGGAGACCCAGTACTTC. Translated, it gives CASSRPGLGPLETQYF.

DNA of the CDR3: TGTGCCAGCAGGCAACAGGCGCTCTCTGGAAACACCATATATTTT. This translates into CASRQQALSGNTIYF. The chain couples TRBV6-6 to TRBJ1-3; D is perhaps TRBD1 (5 bases). This CDR3 contains 15 residues. The germline gives CDR1 MNHNY, CDR2 SVGAGI (reference sequence). The ends were cut back, 6 bases at V and 0 bases at J, with 12 bases in the middle.

This clone came up once. This rearrangement joins TRBV5-1 to TRBJ2-3; TRBD2 matches 10 bases. This CDR3 is 16 amino acids long. Germline loops: CDR1 SGHRS, CDR2 YFSETQ. The V and J ends lost 3 bases and 0 bases, in that order; junction bases with no gene match: 4. The CDR3 DNA reads as TGCGCCAGCAGCTGGACTAGCGGCTCTAGCACAGATACGCAGTATTTT. This translates into CASSWTSGSSTDTQYF. Combining the CDR3 with reference TRBV5-1 and TRBJ2-3 gives the whole variable domain KAGVTQTPRYLIKTRGQQVTLSCSPISGHRSVSWYQQTPGQGLQFLFEYFSETQRNKGNFPGRFSGRQFSNSRSEMNVSTLELGDSALYLCASSWTSGSSTDTQYFGPGTRLTVL.

V gene TRBV5-6 combines with J gene TRBJ2-5, with a weak D call TRBD1 (5 bases). V dropped 1 base and J dropped 1 base, with 8 bases sitting between them. The length of the CDR3 is 14 residues. Germline V gene lookup returns CDR1 SGHDT and CDR2 YYEEEE. In DNA form, the CDR3 reads TGTGCCAGCAGCTTGATTGACAGCCAAGAGACCCAGTACTTC. Translation: CASSLIDSQETQYF.

This clone was observed a few times. V gene TRBV7-9 combines with J gene TRBJ1-3, with D unclear. This CDR3 spans 13 amino acids. Germline CDR1 and CDR2: SEHNR and FQNEAQ (reference sequence). Trimming pared 1 base from V and 5 bases from J, leaving 6 bases between. The CDR3 DNA reads as TGTGCCAGCAGCTTAGGAGGGAGAAACACCATATATTTT. Protein: CASSLGGRNTIYF.

The V and J genes are TRBV28 and TRBJ1-5, with D possibly matching TRBD1 (6 bases). The CDR3 loop spans 13 amino acids. V shed 6 bases and J shed 6 bases, with 12 bases lying between them. Germline assignment: CDR1 MDHEN and CDR2 SYDVKM. CDR3 in amino acids: CASRRQDLQPQHF. As DNA, the CDR3 is TGTGCCAGCAGACGACAGGATCTTCAGCCCCAGCATTTT.

The rearrangement joins TRBV2 to TRBJ1-4; no reliable D call. This CDR3 is 12 amino acids long. Trimming shortened V by 7 bases and J by 10 bases, and 13 bases separated the two germline ends. Germline loops: CDR1 SNHLY, CDR2 FYNNEI. In DNA form, the CDR3 reads TGTGCCAGCACCCCAGGCCGCGCAAAACTGTTTTTT. The encoded protein is CASTPGRAKLFF.

The chain couples TRBV3-1 (or the pseudogene TRBV3-2) to TRBJ2-1; D is ambiguous. Trimming cost V 0 bases and J 10 bases, with 16 bases left between them. The CDR3 has 15 residues. Looked up from germline, CDR1 is LGHDT and CDR2 is YNNKEL (reference sequence). The DNA for the CDR3 is TGTGCCAGCAGCCAAGATCTTGGAGATGCCCCAGAGCAGTTCTTC. It yields the protein CASSQDLGDAPEQFF.

The CDR3 DNA is TGCGCCAGCAGCGTTTCAGGGGGCAATGAAAACACTGAAGCTTTCTTT. Translating gives CASSVSGGNENTEAFF. The rearrangement links TRBV5-1 to TRBJ1-1; TRBD1 matches at 8 bases. Losses at the gene ends were 4 bases for V and 2 bases for J; bases not matched to a gene: 10. CDR3 length: 16 residues. CDR1 and CDR2 from the germline V gene are SGHRS and YFSETQ.

This chain joins TRBV6-6 and TRBJ1-2; 7 nucleotides line up with TRBD1. J gave up 2 bases and V 8 bases, and 5 bases lay outside the gene matches. CDR3 length equals 13 residues. CDR1 and CDR2 from the germline V gene are MNHNY and SVGAGI (reference sequence). The CDR3 loop reads CASGAGGNYGYTF. For the CDR3, the DNA is TGTGCCAGCGGAGCAGGGGGGAACTATGGCTACACCTTC.

The chain combines TRBV2 with TRBJ2-5, with D perhaps TRBD2 (6 bases). The J call may be mistaken, given a closer DNA end match to TRBJ2-7. From germline, CDR1 is SNHLY and CDR2 FYNNEI. This CDR3 is built from 14 residues. CDR3 sequence reads: CASSARTNVDEQYF. Written as DNA, the CDR3 is TGTGCCAGCAGTGCAAGGACTAATGTCGACGAGCAGTACTTC.

The chain combines TRBV28 with TRBJ1-2, with TRBD1 matching 7 bases. Germline V lookup: CDR1 MDHEN, CDR2 SYDVKM. This CDR3 is built from 13 residues. Germline trimming cut 4 bases from V and 4 bases from J; bases unmatched to any gene: 3. CDR3 nucleotide sequence: TGTGCCAGCAGTTCAGGACAGGTCTATGGCTACACCTTC. This sequence encodes CASSSGQVYGYTF.

This clone appeared a single time. The chain employs TRBV5-6 and TRBJ1-2, with TRBD1 matching over 7 bases. CDR1 and CDR2 (germline): SGHDT, YYEEEE. The CDR3 has 15 amino acids. V lost 5 bases and J lost 5; bases outside the gene matches: 12. CDR3 nucleotide sequence: TGTGCCAGCAGTACACAGGGGTGGGCTTGGTATGGCTACACCTTC. This gives the protein CASSTQGWAWYGYTF.

Concerning this clone: A much larger clone is a single base away; this may be a read error. Other DNA sequences within the sample encode an identical CDR3. V is TRBV30 and J is TRBJ2-2, with D maybe TRBD2 (6 bases). The CDR3 has 13 amino acids. With 3 bases removed from V and 11 bases from J, the gap between germline ends came to 16 bases. CDR1 and CDR2 from the germline V gene are GTSNPN and SVGIG (reference sequence). Here the CDR3 reads CAWRLTRVGELFF. The CDR3, as DNA: TGTGCCTGGAGACTGACTAGAGTCGGAGAGCTGTTTTTT.

This clone was counted only a few times. J is TRBJ1-5 and V is TRBV7-2; possible D gene TRBD1, 5 bases. The length of the CDR3 is 14 residues. CDR1 SGHTA and CDR2 FQGNSA come from the germline V gene. Deletions cut 3 bases from V and 6 bases from J, with 12 bases between. The DNA for the CDR3 is TGTGCCAGCAGCTTCGGGGGGTACCCTCAGCCCCAGCATTTT. Protein product: CASSFGGYPQPQHF.